This TCR beta chain came from a study of control samples from healthy donors and cancer patients. Here immunoSEQ multiplex PCR was the method, and the copy in TCRdb shows in-frame clones only, minus some. The table lists some 150,000 clones, 80% to 95% of them singletons, with roughly 3.1% in the top ten. With 1 base removed from V and 1 base from J, the gap between germline ends came to 8 bases. This CDR3 contains 16 residues. Per germline, CDR1 LNHDA and CDR2 SQIVND (reference sequence). The chain employs TRBV19 and TRBJ2-6; tentative D call: TRBD1 (5 bases). The material sequenced was blood. This TCR came from a man aged 25 to 40 in good health. The CDR3 here is CASSIVPGSGANVLTF. CDR3 DNA: TGTGCCAGTAGTATAGTCCCAGGGTCTGGGGCCAACGTCCTGACTTTC. The entire variable domain, with the rest obtained from reference TRBV19 and TRBJ2-6, is as follows: DGGITQSPKYLFRKEGQNVTLSCEQNLNHDAMYWYRQDPGQGLRLIYYSQIVNDFQKGDIAEGYSVSREKKESFPLTVTSAQKNPTAFYLCASSIVPGSGANVLTFGAGSRLTVL.